This T cell receptor beta chain was recorded in a study of T cell responses to AZD1222 COVID-19 vaccine. Study findings and constraints: Only a handful of AZD1222 recipients, more than 5 in all, had baseline seropositivity. Donors were largely white British and mainly female; clonal diversity was possibly underestimated. Breadth and depth of Spike-specific TCRs rose after two AZD1222 doses.

V lost 5 bases to trimming and J lost 5 bases; unmatched junction nucleotides: 5. The CDR3 runs to 13 residues. Germline V gives CDR1 LNHDA, CDR2 SQIVND (reference sequence). Notes on this clone: Its antigen is unknown.

Only in-frame clones appear in the TCRdb table, and some are missing; sequencing was by immunoSEQ multiplex PCR. The table lists roughly 180,000 clones, approximately 87% of them singletons. The sequence derives from an adult in good health. The starting material was peripheral blood, obtained on day 0 of MenACWY control vaccination. This chain uses TRBV19 with TRBJ1-1, with 7 bases aligning to TRBD1. The DNA for the CDR3 is TGTGCCAGTAGTGTCACAGGGGTGACTGAAGCTTTCTTT. The encoded protein is CASSVTGVTEAFF.